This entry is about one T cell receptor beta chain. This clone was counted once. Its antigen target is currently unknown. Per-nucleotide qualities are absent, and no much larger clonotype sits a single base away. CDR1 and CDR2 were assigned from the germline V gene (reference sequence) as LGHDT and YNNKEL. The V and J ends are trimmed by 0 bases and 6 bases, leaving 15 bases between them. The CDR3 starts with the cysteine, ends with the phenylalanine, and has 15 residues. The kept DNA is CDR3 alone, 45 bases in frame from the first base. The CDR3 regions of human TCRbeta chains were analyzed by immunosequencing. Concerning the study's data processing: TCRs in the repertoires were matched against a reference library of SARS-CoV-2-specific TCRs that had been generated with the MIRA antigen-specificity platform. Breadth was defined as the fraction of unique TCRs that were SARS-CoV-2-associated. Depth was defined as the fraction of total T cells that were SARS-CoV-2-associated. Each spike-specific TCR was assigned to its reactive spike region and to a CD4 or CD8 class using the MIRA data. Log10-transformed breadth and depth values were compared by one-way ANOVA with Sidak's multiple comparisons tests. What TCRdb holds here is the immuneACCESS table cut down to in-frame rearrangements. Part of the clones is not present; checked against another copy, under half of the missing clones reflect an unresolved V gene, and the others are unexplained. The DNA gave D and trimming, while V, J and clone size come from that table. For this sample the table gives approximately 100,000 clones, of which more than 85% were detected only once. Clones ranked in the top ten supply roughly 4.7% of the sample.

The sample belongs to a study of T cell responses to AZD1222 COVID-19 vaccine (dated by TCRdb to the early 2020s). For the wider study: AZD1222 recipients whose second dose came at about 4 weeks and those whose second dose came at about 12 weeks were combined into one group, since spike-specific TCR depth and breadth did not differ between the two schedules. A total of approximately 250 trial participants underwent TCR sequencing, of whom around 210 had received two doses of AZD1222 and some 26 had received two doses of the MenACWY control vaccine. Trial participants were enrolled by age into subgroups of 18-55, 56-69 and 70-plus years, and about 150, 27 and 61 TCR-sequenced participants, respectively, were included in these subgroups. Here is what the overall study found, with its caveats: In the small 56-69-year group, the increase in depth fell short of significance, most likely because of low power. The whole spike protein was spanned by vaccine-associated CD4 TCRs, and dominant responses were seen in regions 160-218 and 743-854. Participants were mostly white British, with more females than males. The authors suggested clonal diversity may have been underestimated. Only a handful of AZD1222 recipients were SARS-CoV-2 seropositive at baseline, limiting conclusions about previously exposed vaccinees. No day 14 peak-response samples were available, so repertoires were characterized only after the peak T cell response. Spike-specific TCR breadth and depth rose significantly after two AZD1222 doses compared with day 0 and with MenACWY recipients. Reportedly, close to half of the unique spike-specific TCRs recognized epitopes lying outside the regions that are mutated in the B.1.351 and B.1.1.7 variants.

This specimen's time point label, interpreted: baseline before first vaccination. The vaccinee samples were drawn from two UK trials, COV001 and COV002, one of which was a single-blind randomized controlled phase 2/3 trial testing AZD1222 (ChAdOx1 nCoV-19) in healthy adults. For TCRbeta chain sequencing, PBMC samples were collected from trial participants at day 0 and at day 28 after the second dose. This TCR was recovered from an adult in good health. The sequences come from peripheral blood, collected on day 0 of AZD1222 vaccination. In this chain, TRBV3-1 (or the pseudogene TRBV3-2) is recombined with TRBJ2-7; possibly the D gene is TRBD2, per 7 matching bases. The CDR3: CASSQDWGGAAEQYF. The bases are TGTGCCAGCAGCCAAGATTGGGGGGGGGCCGCCGAGCAGTACTTC.